This TCR beta chain emerged from a study of blood T cells in healthy people across ages. Then a second PCR, running about 6 to 11 cycles, was carried out with a sample-barcoded 5' primer and a J-beta primer mix. MiXCR was run by TCRdb on the 5' RACE reads, yielding one entry per CDR3 protein. The table shows around 850,000 distinct CDR3 sequences, with about 37% occurring only once. Sequencing was performed on blood. The receptor was isolated from a young man in good health.

CDR3 nucleotide sequence: TGTGCCATCAGTGGGGTCGGACAGCAGGACTACGAGCAGTACTTC. Translating gives CAISGVGQQDYEQYF. V and J are TRBV10-3 and TRBJ2-7; D is perhaps TRBD1 (6 bases). The CDR3 has 15 amino acids. V was shortened by 4 bases and J by 3 bases, with 16 bases between the two germline ends. CDR1 is ENHRY and CDR2 is SYGVKD in the germline V gene.